These 32 T cell receptor beta chains were sequenced from one sample in a study of blood T cell repertoires in COVID-19. This table comes from immunoSEQ multiplex PCR, and its TCRdb copy is limited to in-frame clones, with some not included. Altogether hundreds of thousands of clones are present, around 82% being singletons, with the ten largest covering 3.5% to 4.5%. Sequenced sample: PBMCs or T cells enriched from blood (not recorded which). The receptor set was obtained from a man aged 25-40 years with acute COVID-19.

The genes are TRBV5-1 and TRBJ1-1, with D hard to call. V was shortened by 3 bases and J by 4 bases, with 10 bases between the two germline ends. Germline V gene data show CDR1 as SGHRS and CDR2 as YFSETQ. The CDR3 spans 13 residues. CDR3 loop: CASSSQEGTEAFF. CDR3 in DNA: TGCGCCAGCAGCTCCCAGGAGGGCACTGAAGCTTTCTTT.

The V call is TRBV9, the J call TRBJ1-1, with TRBD1 identical over 9 bases. The CDR3 spans 12 residues. With V trimmed by 3 bases and J by 11 bases, 5 bases remained unmatched. Germline V gene data show CDR1 as SGDLS and CDR2 as YYNGEE. Here the CDR3 DNA reads TGTGCCAGCAGCGAGGGGACAGGGACGGCTTTCTTT. It yields the protein CASSEGTGTAFF.

The V and J genes are TRBV13 and TRBJ2-3; 7 positions agree with TRBD1. The CDR3 runs 16 residues. CDR1 is PRHDT, CDR2 FYEKMQ, per germline (reference sequence). V shed 4 bases and J 6 bases; nucleotides not matched to a gene: 13. The CDR3 loop reads CASSSLQGKGMDTQYF. The CDR3 nucleotides are TGTGCCAGCAGCTCCTTACAGGGGAAGGGGATGGATACGCAGTATTTT.

V usage is TRBV18 and J usage is TRBJ2-7; tentatively, D is TRBD1 (5 bases). The germline V gene has CDR1 KGHSH and CDR2 LQKENI. The CDR3 is 15 residues long. Trimming stripped 3 bases from V and 6 bases from J, with 18 bases between. The CDR3 sequence: CASSPPLRASGEQYF. The CDR3 DNA reads as TGTGCCAGCTCACCTCCGCTCAGGGCATCCGGCGAGCAGTACTTC. Based on the CDR3 plus reference TRBV18 and TRBJ2-7, the full variable domain is NAGVMQNPRHLVRRRGQEARLRCSPMKGHSHVYWYRQLPEEGLKFMVYLQKENIIDESGMPKERFSAEFPKEGPSILRIQQVVRGDSAAYFCASSPPLRASGEQYFGPGTRLTVT.

V is TRBV3-1 (or the pseudogene TRBV3-2) and J is TRBJ2-5; no firm D call. This CDR3 has 13 amino acids. Trimming cost V 3 bases and J 5 bases, with 10 bases left between them. The germline V gene encodes CDR1 LGHDT and CDR2 YNNKEL (reference sequence). CDR3 sequence: CASSQQIRETQYF. CDR3 nucleotides: TGTGCCAGCAGCCAGCAAATTCGGGAGACCCAGTACTTC.

This clone was found once. The chain couples TRBV10-3 to TRBJ2-6, with D possibly being TRBD1 (7 bases). V lost 8 bases, J lost 1 base, and 9 bases lay in between. CDR3 length: 14 amino acids. Germline CDR1 ENHRY, CDR2 SYGVKD. This CDR3 is CAISGGSGANVLTF. For the CDR3, the DNA is TGTGCCATCTCAGGGGGGTCTGGGGCCAACGTCCTGACTTTC.

This sequence joins TRBV5-1 and TRBJ2-1, with 15 positions matching TRBD2. This CDR3 has 16 residues. V shed 0 bases and J 7 bases; nucleotides not matched to a gene: 2. CDR1 is SGHRS, CDR2 YFSETQ, per germline. CDR3 region: CASSLVGLAGGNEQFF. CDR3 DNA sequence: TGCGCCAGCAGCTTGGTGGGACTAGCGGGAGGAAATGAGCAGTTCTTC.

This chain uses TRBV18 with TRBJ2-3; D unclear. Germline loops: CDR1 KGHSH, CDR2 LQKENI. With 2 bases removed from V and 5 bases from J, the gap between germline ends came to 5 bases. The CDR3 runs 12 residues. The CDR3 is CASSPNRDTQYF. DNA of the CDR3: TGTGCCAGCTCACCAAACAGAGATACGCAGTATTTT.

In this sample, this clone turned up once. The genes are TRBV5-4 and TRBJ2-7; TRBD2 agrees at 11 bases. V lost 4 bases and J lost 4; bases outside the gene matches: 7. CDR1 is SGHNT, CDR2 YYREEE, per germline (reference sequence). The CDR3 spans 15 residues. The CDR3 is CASSLAGGLEYEQYF. In DNA, the CDR3 is TGTGCCAGCAGCCTAGCGGGGGGCTTGGAATACGAGCAGTACTTC.

The chain has TRBV28 and TRBJ1-2; unclear D gene. The germline CDR1 and CDR2 sequences are MDHEN and SYDVKM. V lost 2 bases to trimming and J lost 6 bases, with 13 bases between them. The CDR3 is 14 amino acids. The DNA for the CDR3 is TGTGCCAGCAGTTTAATTGGGAGAAGGGATGGCTACACCTTC. Its protein product is CASSLIGRRDGYTF.

V is TRBV12-3 or TRBV12-4 and J is TRBJ1-1, with D perhaps matching TRBD1 (6 bases). The V end was cut by 3 bases, the J end by 6 bases, with 11 bases between. The CDR3 consists of 13 residues. CDR3 sequence: CASSLTGLPEAFF. The CDR3 DNA follows: TGTGCCAGCAGTTTGACAGGCCTACCTGAAGCTTTCTTT.

V gene TRBV11-1 combines with J gene TRBJ1-5; no definite D call. Trimming stripped 1 base from V and 2 bases from J, with 6 bases between. Germline loops: CDR1 SGHAT, CDR2 FQDESV (reference sequence). The CDR3 totals 14 residues. The CDR3 DNA reads as TGTGCCAGCAGCTTAGGCGGTGGCAATCAGCCCCAGCATTTT. Protein: CASSLGGGNQPQHF.

CDR3 sequence: CASSPMGLAGGTGELFF. CDR3 DNA sequence: TGTGCCAGCAGTCCGATGGGACTAGCGGGTGGAACCGGGGAGCTGTTTTTT. This sequence joins TRBV27 and TRBJ2-2; TRBD2 matches 12 bases. Germline loops: CDR1 MNHEY, CDR2 SMNVEV (reference sequence). The V and J ends lost 5 bases and 5 bases, in that order; junction bases with no gene match: 9. The CDR3 extends over 17 amino acids.

The chain employs TRBV7-6 and TRBJ2-2; TRBD1 might be the D (6 bases). Germline loops: CDR1 SGHVS, CDR2 FNYEAQ. Trimming took 2 bases from V and 4 from J, leaving 11 bases between them. This CDR3 region has 15 residues. The CDR3 nucleotides read TGTGCCAGCAGCTTAATCGGGACATCCACCGGGGAGCTGTTTTTT. Its translation is CASSLIGTSTGELFF.

The V call is TRBV5-5, the J call TRBJ2-7; 7 positions match TRBD2. From germline, CDR1 is SGHKS and CDR2 YYEKEE (reference sequence). The CDR3 loop spans 14 amino acids. Losses at the gene ends were 0 bases for V and 4 bases for J; bases not matched to a gene: 4. CDR3 amino acids: CASSLVGGNYEQYF. The CDR3 nucleotides are TGTGCCAGCAGCTTGGTGGGGGGGAATTACGAGCAGTACTTC.

This clone was counted only a few times. In the same sample, other DNA sequences code for this CDR3. This chain connects TRBV6-5 to TRBJ1-5; D is possibly TRBD1 (6 bases). The CDR3 extends over 14 amino acids. Trimming took 6 bases from V and 0 from J, leaving 9 bases between them. Germline V gives CDR1 MNHEY, CDR2 SVGAGI. The CDR3 nucleotides are TGTGCCAGCAGGACGGACAGTAGCAATCAGCCCCAGCATTTT. Translating it yields CASRTDSSNQPQHF.

This rearrangement joins TRBV7-9 to TRBJ1-5; unclear D gene. Germline CDR1 and CDR2: SEHNR and FQNEAQ (reference sequence). The CDR3 sequence is 12 residues long. V dropped 2 bases and J dropped 7 bases, with 6 bases sitting between them. The CDR3 loop is CASSLNSQPQHF. The CDR3 region has the DNA TGTGCCAGCAGCTTAAACAGCCAGCCCCAGCATTTT.

This clone was detected only a few times. This chain connects TRBV10-1 to TRBJ1-1, with 10 positions matching TRBD1. Germline V CDR1 and CDR2: WNHNN, SYGVQD (reference sequence). V gave up 5 bases and J gave up 6 bases; unmatched junction bases: 6. The CDR3 totals 14 residues. DNA for the CDR3: TGCGCCAGCAGTCGAGGACAGGGGGGAGCTGAAGCTTTCTTT. Translated: CASSRGQGGAEAFF.

About this clone itself: Different DNA sequences within this sample yield the same CDR3. The J gene is TRBJ1-3, the V gene TRBV7-9, with 8 bases matching TRBD1. V was pared by 4 bases and J by 0 bases, with 2 bases of the junction left unmatched. The germline V gene has CDR1 SEHNR and CDR2 FQNEAQ (reference sequence). The CDR3 is 15 residues long. CDR3 region: CASSSDRGSGNTIYF. In nucleotides, the CDR3 is TGTGCCAGCAGCTCTGACAGGGGCTCTGGAAACACCATATATTTT.

The chain combines TRBV11-1 with TRBJ2-2; TRBD2 matches at 10 bases. J lost 4 bases, V lost 5 bases, and 4 bases had no gene match. The CDR3 runs to 15 residues. Germline CDR1 and CDR2: SGHAT and FQDESV (reference sequence). The CDR3 sequence is CASSPGLASTGELFF. CDR3 sequence (DNA): TGTGCCAGCAGCCCGGGACTAGCGAGCACCGGGGAGCTGTTTTTT. The complete variable domain, with remaining parts taken from reference TRBV11-1 and TRBJ2-2, reads EAEVAQSPRYKITEKSQAVAFWCDPISGHATLYWYRQILGQGPELLVQFQDESVVDDSQLPKDRFSAERLKGVDSTLKIQPAELGDSAMYLCASSPGLASTGELFFGEGSRLTVL.

This chain uses TRBV7-9 with TRBJ1-2, with D perhaps TRBD1 (6 bases). CDR3 length equals 12 residues. Trimming removed 6 bases from V and 6 bases from J, with 11 bases in between. CDR1 SEHNR and CDR2 FQNEAQ come from the germline V gene (reference sequence). CDR3 loop: CASSGQKNGYTF. CDR3 nucleotide sequence: TGTGCCAGCAGTGGACAGAAGAATGGCTACACCTTC.

The chain is built from TRBV24-1 and TRBJ2-3; D possibly corresponds to TRBD1 (6 bases). The CDR3 is 16 residues long. Trimming pared 2 bases from V and 8 bases from J, leaving 19 bases between. Per germline, CDR1 KGHDR and CDR2 SFDVKD. The CDR3, as DNA: TGTGCCACCAGTGATTCCCGAACAGGGTCCATGGCTACGCAGTATTTT. It encodes CATSDSRTGSMATQYF.

The chain carries TRBV12-2 and TRBJ2-6; the tabulated D call, TRBD2, remains unverified against the DNA. TRBV12-2 is reported as a pseudogene. The CDR3 loop spans 17 amino acids. The CDR3 sequence: CASRLVVEGGGANVLTF. CDR3 bases: TGTGCAAGTCGCTTAGTTGTCGAGGGAGGTGGGGCCAACGTCCTGACTTTC.

For this clone: Different DNA sequences within this sample yield the same CDR3. This chain joins TRBV12-3 or TRBV12-4 and TRBJ1-5, with a tentative D call TRBD1 (5 bases). Deletions cut 6 bases from V and 4 bases from J, with 7 bases between. The CDR3 is 12 amino acids. The CDR3 sequence is CASSGGNQPQHF. As DNA, the CDR3 is TGTGCCAGCAGCGGGGGAAATCAGCCCCAGCATTTT.

By share, this clone ranks as medium-sized. The chain couples TRBV5-6 to TRBJ1-3; TRBD1 might be the D (6 bases). V lost 1 base and J 2 bases, leaving 10 bases between the germline ends. The CDR3 is made up of 15 amino acids. Germline CDR1 SGHDT, CDR2 YYEEEE. The CDR3 DNA follows: TGTGCCAGCAGCTTGCAGGGGCTACCTGGAAACACCATATATTTT. Protein: CASSLQGLPGNTIYF.

The chain combines TRBV5-4 with TRBJ2-7; TRBD1 aligns across 8 bases. V dropped 5 bases and J dropped 1; count of bases not matched to a gene: 8. The germline V gene encodes CDR1 SGHNT and CDR2 YYREEE (reference sequence). This CDR3 comprises 15 residues. This CDR3 is CASSERQGLSYEQYF. The CDR3 nucleotides are TGTGCCAGCAGTGAACGACAGGGGCTATCCTACGAGCAGTACTTC. Using reference TRBV5-4 and TRBJ2-7 for the parts outside the CDR3, the full variable domain is ETGVTQSPTHLIKTRGQQVTLRCSSQSGHNTVSWYQQALGQGPQFIFQYYREEENGRGNFPPRFSGLQFPNYSSELNVNALELDDSALYLCASSERQGLSYEQYFGPGTRLTVT.

This clone is classed as large. The chain links TRBV13 to TRBJ1-1; TRBD1 matches at 7 bases. Germline V gene lookup returns CDR1 PRHDT and CDR2 FYEKMQ (reference sequence). There are 15 residues in the CDR3. V trimming: 4 bases; J trimming: 1 base; junction bases outside the gene matches: 6. The CDR3 coding sequence is TGTGCCAGCAGCTCGGCAGGGGGGAAGAACACTGAAGCTTTCTTT. Translated, it gives CASSSAGGKNTEAFF.

The genes are TRBV14 and TRBJ2-1; 11 positions agree with TRBD2. Unmatched junction bases numbered 7, after V lost 3 bases and J lost 9 bases. Germline loops: CDR1 SGHDN, CDR2 FVKESK. The CDR3 totals 15 residues. The CDR3 DNA reads TGTGCCAGCAGCCATAGGATAGCGGGGGGGATTGAGCAGTTCTTC. It codes for CASSHRIAGGIEQFF.

This clone was counted a few times. The chain couples TRBV12-3 or TRBV12-4 to TRBJ2-4; 7 bases agree with TRBD2. V shed 7 bases, J shed 5 bases, and the junction held 5 bases outside the gene matches. CDR3 length: 13 amino acids. CDR3 protein: CASTLAGENIQYF. The CDR3 DNA sequence: TGTGCCAGCACTCTTGCGGGGGAAAACATTCAGTACTTC.

This chain links TRBV28 with TRBJ2-7; 10 bases line up with TRBD1. The CDR3 is 14 residues long. Germline lookup yields CDR1 MDHEN and CDR2 SYDVKM. J lost 2 bases, V lost 11 bases, and 9 bases had no gene match. The CDR3 is CACYSGTGAYEQYF. CDR3 DNA: TGTGCCTGCTATTCCGGGACAGGGGCCTACGAGCAGTACTTC.

This clone was seen a few times. The chain couples TRBV30 to TRBJ1-5; TRBD1 might be the D (6 bases). The CDR3 is made up of 17 amino acids. V lost 0 bases to trimming and J lost 3 bases, with 18 bases between them. Looked up from germline, CDR1 is GTSNPN and CDR2 is SVGIG (reference sequence). Here the CDR3 reads CAWSVRGAGGNNQPQHF. The CDR3, as DNA: TGTGCCTGGAGTGTACGAGGGGCTGGGGGCAACAATCAGCCCCAGCATTTT.

The chain is built from TRBV6-1 and TRBJ2-3, with D perhaps TRBD1 (7 bases). Germline lookup yields CDR1 MNHNS and CDR2 SASEGT. V gave up 4 bases and J gave up 3 bases, with 23 bases separating them. The CDR3 has 18 residues. The CDR3 here is CASSVAAVATGRTDTQYF. CDR3 sequence (DNA): TGTGCCAGCAGTGTTGCCGCTGTGGCGACAGGGAGGACAGATACGCAGTATTTT.